This TCR beta chain was identified in a study of blood T cell repertoires in COVID-19. Measured with immunoSEQ multiplex PCR; TCRdb has only the in-frame clones, and not every one. The sample lists roughly 250,000 clones, about 87% occurring once. V was pared by 0 bases and J by 8 bases, with 13 bases between. Germline CDR1 is MNHEY and CDR2 is SVGAGI. This CDR3 is built from 14 residues. Sequenced sample: peripheral blood. The receptor was derived from a man aged 55 to 70 who had recovered from COVID-19. This chain joins TRBV6-5 and TRBJ1-2; D is perhaps TRBD1 (5 bases). The CDR3: CASSYSAGNSGYTF. The CDR3 coding sequence is TGTGCCAGCAGTTACTCAGCAGGGAATTCGGGCTACACCTTC.